Each of the 22 T cell receptor beta chains below was sequenced from the same sample in a study of control samples from healthy donors and cancer patients. Here immunoSEQ multiplex PCR was the method, and the copy in TCRdb shows in-frame clones only, minus some. The sample has about 36,000 clones; about 94% are singletons. Sequencing was performed on PBMCs. These receptors all stem from a man aged 35-49 years with colorectal cancer.

The chain is built from TRBV9 and TRBJ2-1; D is possibly TRBD1 (5 bases). From germline, CDR1 is SGDLS and CDR2 YYNGEE. This CDR3 is built from 15 residues. Trimming shortened V by 3 bases and J by 4 bases, and 14 bases separated the two germline ends. Written as DNA, the CDR3 is TGTGCCAGCAGCGCGACCCAGACAGAGTACAATGAGCAGTTCTTC. Amino acid sequence: CASSATQTEYNEQFF.

The chain combines TRBV5-1 with TRBJ1-1; possible D gene TRBD1, 5 bases. CDR3 length: 16 residues. Germline V gene data show CDR1 as SGHRS and CDR2 as YFSETQ. V lost 4 bases to trimming and J lost 2 bases, with 18 bases between them. CDR3 coding DNA: TGCGCCAGCAGCACAGGCTCTGGGGGACCTAACACTGAAGCTTTCTTT. It codes for CASSTGSGGPNTEAFF. Full variable domain (missing parts from reference TRBV5-1 and TRBJ1-1): KAGVTQTPRYLIKTRGQQVTLSCSPISGHRSVSWYQQTPGQGLQFLFEYFSETQRNKGNFPGRFSGRQFSNSRSEMNVSTLELGDSALYLCASSTGSGGPNTEAFFGQGTRLTVV.

The CDR3 loop reads CASSPEVNSQGGNTIYF. DNA for the CDR3: TGTGCCAGCTCACCAGAGGTAAACAGCCAGGGAGGAAACACCATATATTTT. The chain combines TRBV18 with TRBJ1-3; tentative D call: TRBD1 (5 bases). The CDR3 has 17 amino acids. The V and J ends lost 2 bases and 4 bases respectively, with 18 bases between them. The germline V gene encodes CDR1 KGHSH and CDR2 LQKENI. The variable domain in full, with the rest retrieved from reference TRBV18 and TRBJ1-3, is NAGVMQNPRHLVRRRGQEARLRCSPMKGHSHVYWYRQLPEEGLKFMVYLQKENIIDESGMPKERFSAEFPKEGPSILRIQQVVRGDSAAYFCASSPEVNSQGGNTIYFGEGSWLTVV.

CDR3 coding DNA: TGTGCCAGTAGTTTGGAGGGAGGCTACGAGCAGTACTTC. It specifies CASSLEGGYEQYF. The chain joins TRBV19 to TRBJ2-7; perhaps TRBD2 as D (6 bases). Germline V gene data show CDR1 as LNHDA and CDR2 as SQIVND (reference sequence). This CDR3 is 13 amino acids long. V lost 5 bases to trimming and J lost 3 bases, with 11 bases between them.

This chain connects TRBV11-2 to TRBJ2-3; TRBD1 matches 7 bases. The V segment lost 5 bases and the J segment 3 bases; nucleotides outside the gene matches: 8. Germline CDR1 reads SGHAT; CDR2 reads FQNNGV. This CDR3 comprises 15 residues. The CDR3 loop is CASSHRGRVTDTQYF. The CDR3 DNA sequence: TGTGCCAGCAGCCATAGGGGGCGTGTTACAGATACGCAGTATTTT.

This chain links TRBV19 with TRBJ2-5; a possible D gene is TRBD1 (5 bases). The CDR3 contains 13 residues. V dropped 8 bases and J dropped 5 bases, with 15 bases sitting between them. Germline V gene sequence: CDR1 LNHDA, CDR2 SQIVND (reference sequence). As DNA, the CDR3 is TGTGCCAGTCAGCAGCCCCCAGGGGAGACCCAGTACTTC. This translates into CASQQPPGETQYF.

This chain's CDR3 is CASSPRTTYSYEQYF. The CDR3 DNA reads as TGTGCCAGCAGCCCCCGGACTACCTACTCCTACGAGCAGTACTTC. The rearrangement joins TRBV11-3 to TRBJ2-7; a possible D gene is TRBD2 (6 bases). Germline V gives CDR1 SGHNT, CDR2 YENEEA. With 5 bases removed from V and 0 bases from J, the gap between germline ends came to 14 bases. CDR3 size: 15 residues.

V and J are TRBV18 and TRBJ2-5; perhaps TRBD2 as D (6 bases). With 3 bases removed from V and 1 base from J, the gap between germline ends came to 12 bases. The CDR3 is made up of 15 amino acids. The V gene's germline CDR1 is KGHSH and CDR2 LQKENI. This CDR3 is CASSPGSTGQETQYF. CDR3 sequence (DNA): TGTGCCAGCTCACCCGGGAGTACGGGCCAAGAGACCCAGTACTTC.

This rearrangement joins TRBV19 to TRBJ1-5; 7 nucleotides agree with TRBD1. V was clipped by 3 bases and J by 9 bases; unmatched bases: 8. CDR3 size: 14 residues. In germline, CDR1 is LNHDA, CDR2 SQIVND (reference sequence). CDR3 in DNA: TGTGCCAGTAGTATCCAGGGGGGATGGGGGCCCCAGCATTTT. This sequence encodes CASSIQGGWGPQHF. The whole variable domain, remainder taken from reference TRBV19 and TRBJ1-5, is DGGITQSPKYLFRKEGQNVTLSCEQNLNHDAMYWYRQDPGQGLRLIYYSQIVNDFQKGDIAEGYSVSREKKESFPLTVTSAQKNPTAFYLCASSIQGGWGPQHFGDGTRLSIL.

J is TRBJ2-6 and V is TRBV3-1 (or the pseudogene TRBV3-2), with TRBD2 as a possible D gene (6 bases). Trimming removed 0 bases from V and 0 bases from J, with 15 bases in between. The germline gives CDR1 LGHDT, CDR2 YNNKEL (reference sequence). The CDR3 extends over 19 amino acids. The CDR3 nucleotides are TGTGCCAGCAGCCAAGATCTGGGGGGTCTTTCCTCTGGGGCCAACGTCCTGACTTTC. It is translated as CASSQDLGGLSSGANVLTF.

The chain couples TRBV18 to TRBJ1-5, with 12 bases aligning to TRBD1. The CDR3 consists of 17 residues. Trimming at V came to 4 bases and at J to 1 base, leaving 5 bases not matched to a gene. Germline loops: CDR1 KGHSH, CDR2 LQKENI. The CDR3 DNA reads as TGTGCCAGCTCACGCGGGACAGGGGGCACGAGCAATCAGCCCCAGCATTTT. Translated, it gives CASSRGTGGTSNQPQHF. Drawing the rest from reference TRBV18 and TRBJ1-5, the complete variable domain is NAGVMQNPRHLVRRRGQEARLRCSPMKGHSHVYWYRQLPEEGLKFMVYLQKENIIDESGMPKERFSAEFPKEGPSILRIQQVVRGDSAAYFCASSRGTGGTSNQPQHFGDGTRLSIL.

This chain links TRBV13 with TRBJ2-7, with 7 bases fitting TRBD1. Looked up from germline, CDR1 is PRHDT and CDR2 is FYEKMQ (reference sequence). The CDR3 extends over 17 amino acids. V was clipped by 0 bases and J by 6 bases; unmatched bases: 14. CDR3 sequence: CASSLGRISTGVAEQYF. The CDR3 DNA follows: TGTGCCAGCAGCTTAGGCCGTATCAGTACAGGGGTAGCCGAGCAGTACTTC.

The rearrangement joins TRBV9 to TRBJ1-2; 9 bases map to TRBD1. The junction had 12 bases not matched to a gene; V was cut back by 0 bases and J by 0 bases. Germline V gene lookup returns CDR1 SGDLS and CDR2 YYNGEE. The CDR3 loop spans 19 amino acids. The CDR3 DNA follows: TGTGCCAGCAGCGTAGGCACAGGGGGCATTTCGTCGGCTAACTATGGCTACACCTTC. Translation gives CASSVGTGGISSANYGYTF.

This chain links TRBV7-9 with TRBJ2-5, with 9 bases fitting TRBD1. V lost 5 bases and J lost 5; bases outside the gene matches: 9. This CDR3 has 15 amino acids. Germline CDR1 reads SEHNR; CDR2 reads FQNEAQ (reference sequence). The DNA of the CDR3 is TGTGCCAGCAGCGATGGGACAGGGAACATTGAGACCCAGTACTTC. Translating it yields CASSDGTGNIETQYF.

The chain carries TRBV7-6 and TRBJ2-5; 13 bases map to TRBD2. Germline CDR1 is SGHVS and CDR2 is FNYEAQ. V gave up 2 bases and J gave up 4 bases; unmatched junction bases: 10. The CDR3 is made up of 18 amino acids. CDR3 nucleotide sequence: TGTGCCAGCAGCTTAAGAACTAGCGGGGGGGCCGGGGGAGAGACCCAGTACTTC. This encodes CASSLRTSGGAGGETQYF.

V is TRBV18 and J is TRBJ2-1; tentative D call: TRBD2 (5 bases). The CDR3 loop spans 14 amino acids. Germline lookup yields CDR1 KGHSH and CDR2 LQKENI. Trimming shortened V by 1 base and J by 5 bases, and 9 bases separated the two germline ends. The CDR3 nucleotides are TGTGCCAGCTCACCACTACCGGGAAACAATGAGCAGTTCTTC. Protein sequence: CASSPLPGNNEQFF.

V usage is TRBV19 and J usage is TRBJ2-4; 10 bases agree with TRBD2. This CDR3 has 18 amino acids. The V and J ends lost 6 bases and 1 base, in that order; junction bases with no gene match: 12. Germline CDR1 is LNHDA and CDR2 is SQIVND (reference sequence). CDR3 sequence: CASSDLAGARGAKNIQYF. The CDR3 bases are TGTGCCAGTAGCGACCTAGCGGGGGCTCGGGGGGCCAAAAACATTCAGTACTTC.

The chain couples TRBV11-2 to TRBJ1-1, with D maybe TRBD1 (5 bases). V lost 5 bases and J lost 1, with 11 bases in between. This CDR3 has 14 residues. The germline V gene has CDR1 SGHAT and CDR2 FQNNGV. DNA of the CDR3: TGTGCCAGCAGCCCCAGGGTATCGAACACTGAAGCTTTCTTT. Its protein is CASSPRVSNTEAFF.

This clone was seen only once. The rearrangement links TRBV19 to TRBJ1-1, with D perhaps matching TRBD1 (6 bases). Between the trimmed V and J ends, which lost 5 bases and 7 bases, there was a span of 20 bases. The germline CDR1 and CDR2 sequences are LNHDA and SQIVND (reference sequence). The CDR3 contains 15 residues. The DNA for the CDR3 is TGTGCCAGTAGTCGAGACACCCCGGGACATGTTGAAGCTTTCTTT. Encoded protein: CASSRDTPGHVEAFF.

The chain uses TRBV3-1 (or the pseudogene TRBV3-2) and TRBJ2-7, with D uncertain. The germline CDR1 and CDR2 sequences are LGHDT and YNNKEL (reference sequence). The CDR3 length is 12 residues. The V and J ends lost 4 bases and 5 bases respectively, with 9 bases between them. The CDR3 reads CASSLQVNEQYF. The CDR3 DNA sequence: TGTGCCAGCAGCCTCCAGGTTAACGAGCAGTACTTC.

The chain uses TRBV9 and TRBJ1-4; a possible D gene is TRBD1 (6 bases). V was clipped by 4 bases and J by 6 bases, with 10 bases between them. The CDR3 is 13 amino acids. In germline, CDR1 is SGDLS, CDR2 YYNGEE. In DNA, the CDR3 is TGTGCCAGCAGCCCAGGGGACTATGAAAAACTGTTTTTT. It codes for CASSPGDYEKLFF. Looking up the rest from reference TRBV9 and TRBJ1-4 gives the full variable domain: DSGVTQTPKHLITATGQRVTLRCSPRSGDLSVYWYQQSLDQGLQFLIQYYNGEERAKGNILERFSAQQFPDLHSELNLSSLELGDSALYFCASSPGDYEKLFFGSGTQLSVL.

The rearrangement joins TRBV4-2 to TRBJ2-7; D is ambiguous. The V gene lost 0 bases and the J gene lost 0 bases, with 6 bases spanning the gap. The CDR3 spans 14 residues. Per the germline V gene, CDR1 is LGHNA and CDR2 is YNFKEQ. The chain's CDR3 is CASSQEEHSYEQYF. The DNA of the CDR3 is TGTGCCAGCAGCCAAGAGGAACACTCCTACGAGCAGTACTTC.